The rows below give T cell receptor beta chains drawn from one sample of a study of blood T cell repertoires in COVID-19. The repertoire was sequenced with immunoSEQ multiplex PCR; TCRdb's copy has only in-frame clones and lacks some. This table has some 150,000 clones, about 91% appearing once. The sequencing input was peripheral blood. These receptor sequences come from a woman aged 60 to 75 with acute or convalescent COVID-19. Each CDR3 is given with its conserved first and last residue. A D gene is named only where the DNA matches it firmly. Size tells how often a clone was seen (once, few, many) or the class of an expanded clone, and some rows leave it out.

CDR3 protein: CSASTAGGLIDTQYF
CDR3 DNA: TGCAGTGCTAGTACGGCAGGGGGCTTGATAGATACGCAGTATTTT
J gene: TRBJ2-3
clone size: -
D gene: TRBD1
V gene: TRBV20-1

CDR3 protein: CASSSFIQGRTEAFF
CDR3 DNA: TGTGCCAGTAGTTCATTCATACAGGGTCGCACTGAAGCTTTCTTT
J gene: TRBJ1-1
clone size: -
D gene: -
V gene: TRBV19

CDR3 protein: CASSNGESFRNEQFF
CDR3 DNA: TGTGCCAGTAGTAACGGGGAGAGTTTTCGCAATGAGCAGTTCTTC
J gene: TRBJ2-1
clone size: -
D gene: -
V gene: TRBV19

CDR3 protein: CASSPYRGQETQYF
CDR3 DNA: TGTGCCAGCAGCCCCTACAGGGGACAAGAGACCCAGTACTTC
J gene: TRBJ2-5
clone size: -
D gene: TRBD1
V gene: TRBV3-1/TRBV3-2

CDR3 protein: CASSYTETASTEAFF
CDR3 DNA: TGTGCCAGCAGTTACACCGAGACTGCGAGCACTGAAGCTTTCTTT
J gene: TRBJ1-1
clone size: -
D gene: -
V gene: TRBV6-6

CDR3 protein: CASSPRTAGEQETQYF
CDR3 DNA: TGTGCCAGCAGCCCCCGGACAGCGGGAGAACAAGAGACCCAGTACTTC
J gene: TRBJ2-5
clone size: -
D gene: TRBD2
V gene: TRBV7-3

CDR3 protein: CASSSVAGMDEQFF
CDR3 DNA: TGCGCCAGCAGCTCGGTAGCGGGGATGGATGAGCAGTTCTTC
J gene: TRBJ2-1
clone size: -
D gene: TRBD2
V gene: TRBV4-3

CDR3 protein: CASSQDRTNTEAFF
CDR3 DNA: TGTGCCAGCAGTCAGGACAGAACGAACACTGAAGCTTTCTTT
J gene: TRBJ1-1
clone size: -
D gene: -
V gene: TRBV6-4

CDR3 protein: CASSYRQGAYEQYF
CDR3 DNA: TGTGCCAGCAGTTACCGGCAGGGGGCCTACGAGCAGTACTTC
J gene: TRBJ2-7
clone size: -
D gene: TRBD1
V gene: TRBV6-5

CDR3 protein: CASSLGGEQFF
CDR3 DNA: TGTGCCAGCAGCTTGGGCGGTGAGCAGTTCTTC
J gene: TRBJ2-1
clone size: -
D gene: -
V gene: TRBV5-6

CDR3 protein: CASSVETLSVASYNEQFF
CDR3 DNA: TGTGCCAGCAGCGTAGAAACCCTATCCGTAGCCTCCTACAATGAGCAGTTCTTC
J gene: TRBJ2-1
clone size: -
D gene: -
V gene: TRBV9

CDR3 protein: CASSRQARPSYNSPLHF
CDR3 DNA: TGTGCCAGCAGTCGACAGGCTCGACCCTCCTATAATTCACCCCTCCACTTT
J gene: TRBJ1-6
clone size: -
D gene: -
V gene: TRBV6-6

CDR3 protein: CASSPRQAKEKLFF
CDR3 DNA: TGTGCCAGCAGCCCCCGACAGGCGAAGGAAAAACTGTTTTTT
J gene: TRBJ1-4
clone size: -
D gene: -
V gene: TRBV7-9

CDR3 protein: CASSLSVGLAGDTDTQYF
CDR3 DNA: TGTGCCAGCAGTTTATCCGTGGGACTAGCGGGGGATACAGATACGCAGTATTTT
J gene: TRBJ2-3
clone size: few
D gene: TRBD2
V gene: TRBV28

CDR3 protein: CASSLAAGLQYEQYF
CDR3 DNA: TGTGCCAGCAGCTTGGCCGCGGGTCTTCAGTACGAGCAGTACTTC
J gene: TRBJ2-7
clone size: once
D gene: -
V gene: TRBV5-4

CDR3 protein: CASSIRDRERQPQHF
CDR3 DNA: TGTGCCAGTAGTATCCGGGACAGGGAACGTCAGCCCCAGCATTTT
J gene: TRBJ1-5
clone size: -
D gene: TRBD1
V gene: TRBV19

CDR3 protein: CASSQGGTDTQYF
CDR3 DNA: TGTGCCAGCAGCCAAGGGGGCACAGATACGCAGTATTTT
J gene: TRBJ2-3
clone size: -
D gene: -
V gene: TRBV9

CDR3 protein: CASSSPTGGSTEAFF
CDR3 DNA: TGTGCCAGCAGTAGCCCAACAGGGGGCTCCACTGAAGCTTTCTTT
J gene: TRBJ1-1
clone size: -
D gene: TRBD1
V gene: TRBV28

CDR3 protein: CASMDRGGNQPQHF
CDR3 DNA: TGTGCCAGCATGGACAGGGGAGGCAATCAGCCCCAGCATTTT
J gene: TRBJ1-5
clone size: -
D gene: TRBD1
V gene: TRBV2

CDR3 protein: CASSPGGHFYNEQFF
CDR3 DNA: TGTGCCAGCAGCCCCGGCGGGCACTTCTACAATGAGCAGTTCTTC
J gene: TRBJ2-1
clone size: -
D gene: -
V gene: TRBV9

CDR3 protein: CASSFKRGIDEQFF
CDR3 DNA: TGTGCCAGCAGCTTTAAGCGGGGGATCGATGAGCAGTTCTTC
J gene: TRBJ2-1
clone size: -
D gene: TRBD2
V gene: TRBV7-9

CDR3 protein: CARKHWANYGYTF
CDR3 DNA: TGTGCCAGGAAGCATTGGGCGAACTATGGCTACACCTTC
J gene: TRBJ1-2
clone size: -
D gene: -
V gene: TRBV7-5

CDR3 protein: CASSVTGVGQPQHF
CDR3 DNA: TGTGCCAGCAGCGTCACAGGGGTAGGCCAGCCCCAGCATTTT
J gene: TRBJ1-5
clone size: -
D gene: TRBD1
V gene: TRBV28

CDR3 protein: CATSDPSGGALNEQFF
CDR3 DNA: TGTGCCACCAGTGACCCTAGCGGGGGGGCACTGAATGAGCAGTTCTTC
J gene: TRBJ2-1
clone size: -
D gene: TRBD2
V gene: TRBV24-1

CDR3 protein: CASSPGTGYGYTF
CDR3 DNA: TGTGCCAGCAGCCCCGGGACAGGCTACGGCTACACCTTC
J gene: TRBJ1-2
clone size: -
D gene: TRBD1
V gene: TRBV3-1/TRBV3-2

CDR3 protein: CASSWTDGEKLFF
CDR3 DNA: TGTGCCAGCAGTTGGACAGACGGTGAAAAACTGTTTTTT
J gene: TRBJ1-4
clone size: -
D gene: -
V gene: TRBV6-5

CDR3 protein: CASSTGQGARATNEKLFF
CDR3 DNA: TGCGCCAGCAGCACGGGACAGGGGGCGAGGGCAACTAATGAAAAACTGTTTTTT
J gene: TRBJ1-4
clone size: few
D gene: TRBD1
V gene: TRBV5-1

CDR3 protein: CASSVKGGGYNEQFF
CDR3 DNA: TGTGCCAGCAGTGTAAAAGGGGGCGGTTACAATGAGCAGTTCTTC
J gene: TRBJ2-1
clone size: -
D gene: TRBD1
V gene: TRBV7-2

CDR3 protein: CASSIPRARSTDTQYF
CDR3 DNA: TGTGCCAGTAGTATCCCCAGGGCGAGGAGCACAGATACGCAGTATTTT
J gene: TRBJ2-3
clone size: -
D gene: -
V gene: TRBV19

CDR3 protein: CASSAGHLSGNTIYF
CDR3 DNA: TGTGCCAGCAGCGCCGGACACCTCTCTGGAAACACCATATATTTT
J gene: TRBJ1-3
clone size: -
D gene: -
V gene: TRBV9

CDR3 protein: CASSLASGGYNEQFF
CDR3 DNA: TGCGCCAGCAGCTTGGCCAGCGGGGGGTACAATGAGCAGTTCTTC
J gene: TRBJ2-1
clone size: -
D gene: TRBD2
V gene: TRBV5-1

CDR3 protein: CASSSRALTGNNQPQHF
CDR3 DNA: TGTGCCAGCAGTTCCCGAGCATTGACAGGGAACAATCAGCCCCAGCATTTT
J gene: TRBJ1-5
clone size: -
D gene: TRBD1
V gene: TRBV28

CDR3 protein: CATSDLTSGGGYEQFF
CDR3 DNA: TGTGCCACCAGTGATTTGACTAGCGGGGGTGGCTATGAGCAGTTCTTC
J gene: TRBJ2-1
clone size: few
D gene: TRBD2
V gene: TRBV24-1

CDR3 protein: CASSYSSGSGNTIYF
CDR3 DNA: TGTGCCAGCAGTTACTCTTCGGGCTCTGGAAACACCATATATTTT
J gene: TRBJ1-3
clone size: -
D gene: -
V gene: TRBV6-5

CDR3 protein: CASSSSGHGNTIYF
CDR3 DNA: TGTGCCAGCAGTTCATCGGGACATGGAAACACCATATATTTT
J gene: TRBJ1-3
clone size: -
D gene: -
V gene: TRBV6-2/TRBV6-3

CDR3 protein: CASSLTGRGYTEAFF
CDR3 DNA: TGTGCCAGCAGCCTTACGGGACGGGGGTACACTGAAGCTTTCTTT
J gene: TRBJ1-1
clone size: once
D gene: -
V gene: TRBV13